Described below is a single TCR beta chain sequence and its context. Its matching antigen is unknown. This entry belongs to a study of CD8+ T cells in alopecia areata. Study in general: Twice daily, treated patients received 5 to 10 mg of oral tofacitinib. Points from the study as a whole: Lesional scalp, notably in alopecia totalis/universalis, had clonality above that of normal scalp. Mouse data revealed clearer TCR sharing than patient data did, a gap possibly tied to HLA.

RNA extraction and reverse transcription yielded cDNA as sequencing template. Clones were sequenced by immunoSEQ multiplex PCR, and TCRdb holds only the in-frame ones, with some missing. Of roughly 250,000 clones listed, 67% are singletons. The receptor comes from a human donor with alopecia areata. The specimen was CD4+ T cells sorted from blood, collected at week 0.

CDR3 loop: CASSANRVHGELFF. CDR3 bases: TGTGCCAGCAGTGCGAACAGGGTCCACGGGGAGCTGTTTTTT. This chain connects TRBV6-5 to TRBJ2-2; possible D gene TRBD1, 6 bases. The CDR3 consists of 14 residues. From germline, CDR1 is MNHEY and CDR2 SVGAGI. V lost 5 bases to trimming and J lost 7 bases, with 14 bases between them.